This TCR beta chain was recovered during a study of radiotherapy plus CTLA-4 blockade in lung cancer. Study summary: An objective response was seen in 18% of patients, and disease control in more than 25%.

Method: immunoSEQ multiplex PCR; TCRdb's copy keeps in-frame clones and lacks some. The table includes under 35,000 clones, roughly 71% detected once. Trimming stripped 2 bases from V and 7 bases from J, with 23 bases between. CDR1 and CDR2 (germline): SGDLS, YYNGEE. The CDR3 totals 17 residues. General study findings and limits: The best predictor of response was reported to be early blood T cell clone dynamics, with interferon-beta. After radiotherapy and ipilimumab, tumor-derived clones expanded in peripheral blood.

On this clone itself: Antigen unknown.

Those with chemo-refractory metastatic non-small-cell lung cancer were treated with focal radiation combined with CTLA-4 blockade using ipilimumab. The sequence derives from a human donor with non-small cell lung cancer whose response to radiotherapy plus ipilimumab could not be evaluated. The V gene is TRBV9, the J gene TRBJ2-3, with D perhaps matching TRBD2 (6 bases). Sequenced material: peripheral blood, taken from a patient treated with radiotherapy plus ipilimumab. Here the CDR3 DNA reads TGTGCCAGCAGCGTCCGGGGCCAACGGGAGAGGCGGAATACGCAGTATTTT. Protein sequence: CASSVRGQRERRNTQYF.